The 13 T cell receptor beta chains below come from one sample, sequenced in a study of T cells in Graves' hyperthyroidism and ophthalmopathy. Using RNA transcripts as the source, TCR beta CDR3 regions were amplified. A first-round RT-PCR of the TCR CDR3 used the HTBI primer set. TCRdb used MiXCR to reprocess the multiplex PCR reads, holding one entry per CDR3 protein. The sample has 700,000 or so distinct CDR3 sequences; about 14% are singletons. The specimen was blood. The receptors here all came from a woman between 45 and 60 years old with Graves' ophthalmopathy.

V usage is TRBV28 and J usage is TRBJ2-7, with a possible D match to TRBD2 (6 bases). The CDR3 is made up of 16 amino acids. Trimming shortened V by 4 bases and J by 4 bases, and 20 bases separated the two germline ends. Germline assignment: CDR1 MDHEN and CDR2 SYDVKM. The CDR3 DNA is TGTGCCAGCAGTTCTCCCGGGGCGGGGAAATTTTACGAGCAGTACTTC. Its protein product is CASSSPGAGKFYEQYF. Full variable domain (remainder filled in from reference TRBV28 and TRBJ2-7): DVKVTQSSRYLVKRTGEKVFLECVQDMDHENMFWYRQDPGLGLRLIYFSYDVKMKEKGDIPEGYSVSREKKERFSLILESASTNQTSMYLCASSSPGAGKFYEQYFGPGTRLTVT.

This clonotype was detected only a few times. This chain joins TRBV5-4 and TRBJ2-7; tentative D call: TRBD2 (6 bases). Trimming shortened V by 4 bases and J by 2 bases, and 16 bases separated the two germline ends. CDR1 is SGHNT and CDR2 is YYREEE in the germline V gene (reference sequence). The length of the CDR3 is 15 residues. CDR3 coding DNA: TGTGCCAGCAGCCCCGGGACTCCGGTTCCCTACGAGCAGTACTTC. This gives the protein CASSPGTPVPYEQYF.

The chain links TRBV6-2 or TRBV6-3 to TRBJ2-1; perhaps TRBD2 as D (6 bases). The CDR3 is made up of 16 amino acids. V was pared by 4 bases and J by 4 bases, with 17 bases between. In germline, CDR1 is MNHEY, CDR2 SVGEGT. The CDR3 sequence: CASSSPGLPIYNEQFF. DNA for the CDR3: TGTGCCAGCAGTTCCCCAGGACTACCCATATACAATGAGCAGTTCTTC.

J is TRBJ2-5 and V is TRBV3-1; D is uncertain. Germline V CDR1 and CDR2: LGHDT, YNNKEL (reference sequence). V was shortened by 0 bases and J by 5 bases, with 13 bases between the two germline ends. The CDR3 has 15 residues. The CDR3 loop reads CASSQDLPGIETQYF. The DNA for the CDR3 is TGTGCCAGCAGCCAAGATCTGCCTGGGATCGAGACCCAGTACTTC.

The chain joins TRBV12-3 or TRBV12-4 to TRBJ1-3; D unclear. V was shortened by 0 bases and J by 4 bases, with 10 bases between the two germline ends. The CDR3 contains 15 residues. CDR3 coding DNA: TGTGCCAGCAGTTTAGCAGCGGGGTACGGAAACACCATATATTTT. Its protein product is CASSLAAGYGNTIYF.

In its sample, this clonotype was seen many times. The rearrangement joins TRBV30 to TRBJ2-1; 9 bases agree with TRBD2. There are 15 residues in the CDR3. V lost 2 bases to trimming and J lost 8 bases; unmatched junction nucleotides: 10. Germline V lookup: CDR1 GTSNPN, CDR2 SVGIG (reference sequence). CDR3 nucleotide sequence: TGTGCCTGGAGTAGGGGCGGGAGGGCTGTCGATGAGCAGTTCTTC. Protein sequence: CAWSRGGRAVDEQFF.

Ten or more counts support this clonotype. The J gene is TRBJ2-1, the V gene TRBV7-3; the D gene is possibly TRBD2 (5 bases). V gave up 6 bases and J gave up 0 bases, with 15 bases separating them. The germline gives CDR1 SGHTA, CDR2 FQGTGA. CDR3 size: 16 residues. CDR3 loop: CASSQERPSSYNEQFF. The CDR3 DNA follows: TGTGCCAGCAGTCAGGAGCGGCCTAGCTCCTACAATGAGCAGTTCTTC.

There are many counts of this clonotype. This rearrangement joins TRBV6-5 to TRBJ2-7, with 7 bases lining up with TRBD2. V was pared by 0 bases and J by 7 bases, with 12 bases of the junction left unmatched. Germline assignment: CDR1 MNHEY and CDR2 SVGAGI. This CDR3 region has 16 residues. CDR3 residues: CASSYSPGLSAWEQYF. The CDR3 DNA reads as TGTGCCAGCAGTTACTCGCCGGGACTATCAGCGTGGGAGCAGTACTTC.

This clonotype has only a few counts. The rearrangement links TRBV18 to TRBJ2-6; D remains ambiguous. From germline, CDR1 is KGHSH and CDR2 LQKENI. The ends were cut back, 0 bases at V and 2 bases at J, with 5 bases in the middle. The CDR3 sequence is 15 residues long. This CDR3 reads CASSPPRTGANVLTF. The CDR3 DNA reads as TGTGCCAGCTCACCACCTAGAACTGGGGCCAACGTCCTGACTTTC.

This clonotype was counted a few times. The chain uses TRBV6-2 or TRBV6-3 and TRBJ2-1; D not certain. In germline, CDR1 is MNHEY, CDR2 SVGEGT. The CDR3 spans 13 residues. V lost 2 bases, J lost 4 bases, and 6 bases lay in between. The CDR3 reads CASSYLTYNEQFF. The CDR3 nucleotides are TGTGCCAGCAGTTACCTCACATACAATGAGCAGTTCTTC.

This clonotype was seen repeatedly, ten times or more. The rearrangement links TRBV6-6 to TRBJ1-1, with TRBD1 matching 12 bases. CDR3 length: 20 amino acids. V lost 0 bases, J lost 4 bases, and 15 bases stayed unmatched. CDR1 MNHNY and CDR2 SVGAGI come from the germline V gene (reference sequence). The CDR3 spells CASSYSGTGGVGFVRTEAFF. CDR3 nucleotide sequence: TGTGCCAGCAGTTACTCAGGGACAGGGGGCGTAGGGTTCGTTCGCACTGAAGCTTTCTTT.

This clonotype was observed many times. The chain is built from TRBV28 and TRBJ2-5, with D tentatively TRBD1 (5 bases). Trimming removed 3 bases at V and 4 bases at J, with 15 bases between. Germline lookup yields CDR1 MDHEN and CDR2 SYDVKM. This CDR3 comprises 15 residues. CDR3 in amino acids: CASSFMASGPETQYF. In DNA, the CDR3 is TGTGCCAGCAGTTTTATGGCCTCAGGGCCAGAGACCCAGTACTTC.

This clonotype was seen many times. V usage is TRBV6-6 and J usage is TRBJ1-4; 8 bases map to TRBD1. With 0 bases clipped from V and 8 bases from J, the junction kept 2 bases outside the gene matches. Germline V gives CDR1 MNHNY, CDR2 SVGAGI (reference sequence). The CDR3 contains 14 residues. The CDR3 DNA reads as TGTGCCAGCAGTTACTCACAGGGGGACGAAAAACTGTTTTTT. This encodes CASSYSQGDEKLFF.